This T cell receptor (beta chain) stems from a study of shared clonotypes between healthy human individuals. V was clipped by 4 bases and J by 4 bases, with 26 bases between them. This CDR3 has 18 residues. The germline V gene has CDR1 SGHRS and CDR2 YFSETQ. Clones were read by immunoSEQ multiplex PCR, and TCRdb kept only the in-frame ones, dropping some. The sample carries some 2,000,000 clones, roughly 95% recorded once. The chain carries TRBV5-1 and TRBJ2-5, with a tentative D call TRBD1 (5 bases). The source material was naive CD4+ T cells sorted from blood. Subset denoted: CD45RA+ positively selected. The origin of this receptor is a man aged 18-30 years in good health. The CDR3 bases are TGCGCCAGCAGCCCAGGAGCAGTCTCCAGGGTGTTCGTAGAGACCCAGTACTTC. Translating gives CASSPGAVSRVFVETQYF.